This T cell receptor (beta chain) was documented in a study of shared clonotypes between healthy human individuals. Study results and caveats: The sharing of 4% to 5.5% of naive CD4 clonotypes was seen across a handful of donors.

None of the donors, who were healthy HIV-negative adults, had recently had acute infections or vaccinations. Naive CD4+ cells were CD45RA-selected; the remaining cells were memory. The CDR3 runs to 15 residues. The germline V gene encodes CDR1 LNHDA and CDR2 SQIVND (reference sequence). Unmatched junction bases numbered 3, after V lost 3 bases and J lost 4 bases. Concerning this clone itself: Antigen unknown.

The genomic DNA of each subset was split evenly across several immunoSEQ plates. Some clones are missing from TCRdb's copy, which holds only in-frame ones; the method was immunoSEQ multiplex PCR. The table lists over 2 million clones, 80% to 95% of them singletons. The sequence was obtained from a man younger than 35 in good health. Some clones in this sample may be carry-over from other donors' samples. The rearrangement uses TRBV19 and TRBJ1-5; 10 bases fit TRBD1. Material for sequencing was naive CD4+ T cells from PBMCs. Described subset: CD45RA+ positively selected. The CDR3 reads CASSIPGQGNQPQHF. CDR3 DNA: TGTGCCAGTAGTATTCCGGGACAGGGGAATCAGCCCCAGCATTTT.